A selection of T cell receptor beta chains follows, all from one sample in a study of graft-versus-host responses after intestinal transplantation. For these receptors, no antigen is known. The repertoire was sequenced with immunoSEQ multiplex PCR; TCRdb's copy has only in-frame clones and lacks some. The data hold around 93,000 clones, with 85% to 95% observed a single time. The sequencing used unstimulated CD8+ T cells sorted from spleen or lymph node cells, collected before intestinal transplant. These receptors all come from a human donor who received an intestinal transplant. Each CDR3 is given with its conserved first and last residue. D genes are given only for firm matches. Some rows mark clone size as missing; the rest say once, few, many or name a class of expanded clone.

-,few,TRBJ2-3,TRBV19,CASSIVLGRTDTQYF,TGTGCCAGTAGTATAGTCCTCGGTCGGACAGATACGCAGTATTTT
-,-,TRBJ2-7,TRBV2,CASSEMGWGRVRREQYF,TGTGCCAGCAGTGAAATGGGGTGGGGACGGGTTCGGCGCGAGCAGTACTTC
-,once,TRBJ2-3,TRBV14,CASSQWGMSDTQYF,TGTGCCAGCAGCCAGTGGGGGATGTCAGATACGCAGTATTTT
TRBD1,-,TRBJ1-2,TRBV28,CARKGAGGGGHYGYTF,TGTGCCCGCAAGGGGGCAGGGGGCGGGGGGCACTATGGCTACACCTTC
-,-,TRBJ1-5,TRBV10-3,CAISESLPDTNSNQPQHF,TGTGCCATCAGTGAGTCCCTTCCGGACACGAATAGCAATCAGCCCCAGCATTTT
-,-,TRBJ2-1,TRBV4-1,CASSPGQLEEQFF,TGCGCCAGCAGCCCCGGACAGCTGGAGGAGCAGTTCTTC
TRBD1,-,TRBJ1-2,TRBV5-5,CASDDRGYGYTF,TGTGCCAGCGATGACAGGGGCTATGGCTACACCTTC
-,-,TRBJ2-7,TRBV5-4,CASSLLTWTTQNEQYF,TGTGCCAGCAGCTTGTTAACATGGACAACCCAGAACGAGCAGTACTTC
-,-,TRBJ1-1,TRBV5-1,CASRPGPTGQSDTEAFF,TGCGCCAGCAGACCGGGGCCGACAGGCCAGTCGGACACTGAAGCTTTCTTT
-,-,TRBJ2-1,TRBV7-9,CASSINGDEQFF,TGTGCCAGCAGTATTAACGGGGATGAGCAGTTCTTC
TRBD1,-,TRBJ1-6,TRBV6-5,CASSDRDNSPLHF,TGTGCCAGCTCGGACAGGGATAATTCACCCCTCCACTTT
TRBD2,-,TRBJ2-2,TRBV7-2,CASSFASGGPNTGELFF,TGTGCCAGCAGCTTCGCTAGCGGGGGGCCGAACACCGGGGAGCTGTTTTTT
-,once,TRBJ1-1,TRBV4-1,CASSHEQENTEAFF,TGCGCCAGCAGCCACGAACAGGAAAACACTGAAGCTTTCTTT
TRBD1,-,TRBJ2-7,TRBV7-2,CASSPLPGQAYEQYF,TGTGCCAGCAGCCCACTTCCGGGACAGGCCTACGAGCAGTACTTC
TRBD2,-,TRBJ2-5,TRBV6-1,CASSESSALAGEETQYF,TGTGCCAGCAGTGAAAGCTCCGCGCTAGCGGGAGAAGAGACCCAGTACTTC
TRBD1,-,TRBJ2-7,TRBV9,CASSVALTGYEQYF,TGTGCCAGCAGCGTAGCTCTGACAGGGTACGAGCAGTACTTC
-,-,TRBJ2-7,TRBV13,CASSFGPDYEQYF,TGTGCCAGCAGCTTCGGGCCCGACTACGAGCAGTACTTC
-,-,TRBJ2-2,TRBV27,CASSPAGRVTGELFF,TGTGCCAGCAGTCCAGCGGGCAGGGTGACCGGGGAGCTGTTTTTT
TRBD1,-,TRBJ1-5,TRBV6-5,CATQGVNSNQPQHF,TGTGCCACCCAGGGGGTGAATAGCAATCAGCCCCAGCATTTT
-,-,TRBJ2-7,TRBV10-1,CASSESGPNSYEQYF,TGCGCCAGCAGTGAGTCGGGACCAAACTCCTACGAGCAGTACTTC
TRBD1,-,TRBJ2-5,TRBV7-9,CASSLAFGAGGRQETQYF,TGTGCCAGCAGCTTAGCGTTTGGGGCAGGGGGCCGGCAAGAGACCCAGTACTTC
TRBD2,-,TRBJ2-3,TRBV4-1,CASSRLPLAGYTDTQYF,TGCGCCAGCAGCCGCCTACCACTAGCGGGGTACACAGATACGCAGTATTTT
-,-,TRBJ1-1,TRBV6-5,CASSPGPNTEAFF,TGTGCCAGCAGTCCGGGACCCAACACTGAAGCTTTCTTT
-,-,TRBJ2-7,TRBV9,CASSPRRGLSYEQYF,TGTGCCAGCAGCCCCAGGAGGGGTTTATCCTACGAGCAGTACTTC
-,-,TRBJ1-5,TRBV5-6,CASSLIGGQPQHF,TGTGCCAGCAGCTTAATCGGGGGTCAGCCCCAGCATTTT
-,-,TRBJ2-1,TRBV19,CASSIFGSDEQFF,TGTGCCAGTAGTATTTTCGGATCGGATGAGCAGTTCTTC
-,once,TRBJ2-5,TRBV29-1,CSVVSGDLQETQYF,TGCAGCGTTGTATCGGGGGACCTCCAAGAGACCCAGTACTTC
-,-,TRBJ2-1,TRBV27,CASSFRGRTRNEQFF,TGTGCCAGCAGTTTTCGAGGGAGAACCCGTAATGAGCAGTTCTTC
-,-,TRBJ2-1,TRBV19,CASSVVVEYNEQFF,TGTGCCAGTAGTGTAGTAGTTGAGTACAATGAGCAGTTCTTC
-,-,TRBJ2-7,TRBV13,CASSLAWGGHYEQYF,TGTGCCAGCAGCTTAGCATGGGGCGGACACTACGAGCAGTACTTC
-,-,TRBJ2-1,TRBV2,CASSGTSYNEQFF,TGTGCCAGCAGTGGGACATCCTACAATGAGCAGTTCTTC
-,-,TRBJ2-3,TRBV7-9,CASSSASVSTDTQYF,TGTGCCAGCAGTTCTGCTAGCGTTAGCACAGATACGCAGTATTTT
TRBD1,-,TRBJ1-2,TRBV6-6,CASSHRGPNYGYTF,TGTGCCAGCAGCCACAGGGGGCCTAACTATGGCTACACCTTC
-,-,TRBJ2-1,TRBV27,CASTFGGRANEQFF,TGTGCCAGCACCTTCGGGGGCCGGGCCAATGAGCAGTTCTTC
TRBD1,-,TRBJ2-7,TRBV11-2,CASSLGVPGQGNYEQYF,TGTGCCAGCAGCTTAGGTGTACCGGGACAGGGGAACTACGAGCAGTACTTC
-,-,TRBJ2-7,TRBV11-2,CASSRTTERREQYF,TGTGCCAGCAGCCGAACCACCGAACGGAGAGAGCAGTACTTC
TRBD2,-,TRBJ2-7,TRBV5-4,CASSQGLGAYEQYF,TGTGCCAGCAGCCAGGGACTAGGGGCCTACGAGCAGTACTTC
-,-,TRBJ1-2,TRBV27,CASLPLEGRPYGYTF,TGTGCCAGCCTCCCCCTAGAGGGGCGCCCATATGGCTACACCTTC
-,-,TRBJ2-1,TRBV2,CASSEGTYDNEQFF,TGTGCCAGCAGTGAAGGGACGTACGACAATGAGCAGTTCTTC
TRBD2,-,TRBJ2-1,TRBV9,CASSSSGGINEQFF,TGTGCCAGCAGCTCCAGCGGGGGGATTAATGAGCAGTTCTTC
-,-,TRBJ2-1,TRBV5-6,CASSLWGSNEQFF,TGTGCCAGCAGCTTATGGGGATCCAATGAGCAGTTCTTC
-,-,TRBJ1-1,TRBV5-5,CASSSGVLNTEAFF,TGTGCCAGCAGCTCAGGGGTCTTGAACACTGAAGCTTTCTTT
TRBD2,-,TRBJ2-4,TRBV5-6,CASSFAGGENIQYF,TGTGCCAGCAGCTTCGCGGGGGGCGAAAACATTCAGTACTTC
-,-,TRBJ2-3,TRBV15,CATSRQGKLFDTQYF,TGTGCCACCAGCAGACAGGGGAAGCTATTCGATACGCAGTATTTT
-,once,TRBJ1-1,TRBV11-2,CASSHDRDTRSEAFF,TGTGCCAGCAGCCACGATCGGGACACACGTTCTGAAGCTTTCTTT
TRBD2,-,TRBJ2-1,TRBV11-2,CASSLEVAGGTNEQFF,TGTGCCAGCAGCTTAGAGGTTGCGGGGGGGACGAATGAGCAGTTCTTC
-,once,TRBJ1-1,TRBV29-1,CSAPGGTEAFF,TGCAGCGCCCCGGGTGGGACTGAAGCTTTCTTT
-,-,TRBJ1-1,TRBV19,CASSIGQRHTEAFF,TGTGCCAGTAGTATAGGGCAGAGGCACACTGAAGCTTTCTTT
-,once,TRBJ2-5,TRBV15,CATTVTGIGETQYF,TGTGCCACCACCGTGACAGGCATCGGGGAGACCCAGTACTTC
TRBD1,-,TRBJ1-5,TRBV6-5,CASSFGTGQNQPQHF,TGTGCCAGCAGCTTCGGGACAGGACAAAATCAGCCCCAGCATTTT
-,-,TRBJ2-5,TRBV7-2,CASSLVLSETQYF,TGTGCCAGCAGCTTAGTCTTATCGGAGACCCAGTACTTC
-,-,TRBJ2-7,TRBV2,CASSDPSYEQYF,TGTGCCAGCAGTGATCCGTCCTACGAGCAGTACTTC
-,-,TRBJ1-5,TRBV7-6,CASSLDFGGNQPQHF,TGTGCCAGCAGCTTAGATTTCGGTGGCAATCAGCCCCAGCATTTT
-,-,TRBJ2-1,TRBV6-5,CATSPTKGWNEQFF,TGTGCCACCTCCCCAACTAAGGGGTGGAATGAGCAGTTCTTC
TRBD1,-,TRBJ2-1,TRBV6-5,CASSYHSQGENEQFF,TGTGCCAGCAGTTATCATTCACAGGGGGAAAATGAGCAGTTCTTC
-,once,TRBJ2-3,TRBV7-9,CASSSETQYF,TGTGCCAGCAGCTCGGAGACGCAGTATTTT
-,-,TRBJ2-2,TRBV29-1,CSVLLQRSNTGELFF,TGCAGCGTTCTCCTCCAGCGGTCGAACACCGGGGAGCTGTTTTTT
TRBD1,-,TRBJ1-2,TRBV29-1,CSVVRTGVNTF,TGCAGCGTTGTACGAACAGGGGTGAACACCTTC
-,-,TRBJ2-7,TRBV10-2,CASSESGEQYF,TGCGCCAGCAGTGAGTCGGGGGAGCAGTACTTC
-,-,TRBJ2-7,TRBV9,CASSKLRIPYEQYF,TGTGCCAGCAGCAAACTCAGGATCCCCTACGAGCAGTACTTC